Listed below are T cell receptor beta chains from one sample, sequenced in a study of T-cell memory formation after mild COVID-19. TCRdb re-analysed the 5' RACE reads in MiXCR, keeping a single row per CDR3 protein. The sample holds about 57,000 distinct CDR3 sequences; 12% are singletons and the top ten take more than 20%. Sequencing used PBMCs or a T cell subset sorted from them (not recorded which). The receptors were sampled from a man aged 18 to 29 who had mild COVID-19 (a few samples of this study predate the infection). Cell type and time point are not known. The conserved cysteine and the conserved F or W are not part of the CDR3 here. The order of the fields is J gene, V gene, D gene, CDR3 protein. A D gene is named only where the DNA matches it firmly.

j_call: TRBJ2-6
v_call: TRBV6-5
d_call: -
cdr3_aa: ASSLGLHDASGANVLT

j_call: TRBJ1-5
v_call: TRBV7-3
d_call: -
cdr3_aa: ASSLTPDQPQH

j_call: TRBJ2-5
v_call: TRBV20-1
d_call: -
cdr3_aa: SAEKAGQETQY

j_call: TRBJ2-7
v_call: TRBV19
d_call: TRBD1
cdr3_aa: ASTRTGNSYEQY

j_call: TRBJ2-1
v_call: TRBV9
d_call: TRBD2
cdr3_aa: ASSVGGGPIEQF

j_call: TRBJ1-5
v_call: TRBV19
d_call: -
cdr3_aa: ASSPTVYSNQPQH

j_call: TRBJ1-6
v_call: TRBV21-1
d_call: -
cdr3_aa: ASSKPRKGMHSPLH

j_call: TRBJ1-2
v_call: TRBV7-2
d_call: TRBD1
cdr3_aa: ASTLVGTGDLYGYT

j_call: TRBJ2-1
v_call: TRBV7-2
d_call: -
cdr3_aa: ASSLWQPNEQF

j_call: TRBJ1-1
v_call: TRBV12-3/TRBV12-4
d_call: -
cdr3_aa: ASSLPGDTLNTEAF

j_call: TRBJ2-3
v_call: TRBV7-9
d_call: -
cdr3_aa: ASSLMGGTDTQY

j_call: TRBJ1-1
v_call: TRBV9
d_call: -
cdr3_aa: ASSLTPVTGETEAF

j_call: TRBJ2-6
v_call: TRBV4-3
d_call: -
cdr3_aa: ASSQDAGTGANVLT

j_call: TRBJ1-2
v_call: TRBV7-2
d_call: -
cdr3_aa: ASSPRKGSTNYGYT

j_call: TRBJ2-3
v_call: TRBV3-1
d_call: TRBD1
cdr3_aa: ASSQDWTGSTDTQY

j_call: TRBJ2-3
v_call: TRBV7-2
d_call: -
cdr3_aa: ASSLFQTTSDTQY

j_call: TRBJ1-6
v_call: TRBV10-3
d_call: -
cdr3_aa: AITGEGNSPLH

j_call: TRBJ1-2
v_call: TRBV20-1
d_call: TRBD1
cdr3_aa: SAEDRIYGYT

j_call: TRBJ2-1
v_call: TRBV20-1
d_call: -
cdr3_aa: SASTSADEQF

j_call: TRBJ1-2
v_call: TRBV10-3
d_call: -
cdr3_aa: AISDDWRGYGYT

j_call: TRBJ2-1
v_call: TRBV10-1
d_call: -
cdr3_aa: ASSESRQATNYNEQF

j_call: TRBJ2-5
v_call: TRBV20-1
d_call: -
cdr3_aa: SARVTGVETQY

j_call: TRBJ2-3
v_call: TRBV7-6
d_call: -
cdr3_aa: ASSLARYTDTQY

j_call: TRBJ2-4
v_call: TRBV5-1
d_call: TRBD1
cdr3_aa: ASSLEVGTVDIQY

j_call: TRBJ1-1
v_call: TRBV30
d_call: -
cdr3_aa: AWSLTATAF

j_call: TRBJ2-7
v_call: TRBV6-5
d_call: -
cdr3_aa: ASSPNRGGYEQY

j_call: TRBJ1-1
v_call: TRBV5-1
d_call: -
cdr3_aa: ASSLALGMQGNTEAF

j_call: TRBJ1-2
v_call: TRBV7-9
d_call: -
cdr3_aa: ASSLGQTPHGYT

j_call: TRBJ2-3
v_call: TRBV20-1
d_call: -
cdr3_aa: SARDLKDRSTDTQY

j_call: TRBJ1-1
v_call: TRBV9
d_call: TRBD1
cdr3_aa: ASSVEDRGWDTEAF

j_call: TRBJ1-5
v_call: TRBV6-4
d_call: -
cdr3_aa: ASSDIGRVGCGNQPQH

j_call: TRBJ2-5
v_call: TRBV20-1
d_call: TRBD1
cdr3_aa: SAANRGLEETQY

j_call: TRBJ1-1
v_call: TRBV10-1
d_call: -
cdr3_aa: ASSAEPTNTEAF

j_call: TRBJ2-1
v_call: TRBV12-3/TRBV12-4
d_call: -
cdr3_aa: ASRPGHSNEQF

j_call: TRBJ1-4
v_call: TRBV18
d_call: -
cdr3_aa: ASSPQPENEKLF

j_call: TRBJ2-3
v_call: TRBV9
d_call: -
cdr3_aa: ASSESGAADTQY

j_call: TRBJ2-3
v_call: TRBV7-9
d_call: TRBD1
cdr3_aa: ASSSTGTGGLDTQY

j_call: TRBJ2-6
v_call: TRBV10-3
d_call: TRBD2
cdr3_aa: AISPGGTSGANVLT

j_call: TRBJ2-2
v_call: TRBV6-5
d_call: -
cdr3_aa: ASSYSSSGREELF

j_call: TRBJ1-1
v_call: TRBV7-2
d_call: TRBD1
cdr3_aa: ASSFWTGGRTEAF

j_call: TRBJ2-7
v_call: TRBV4-3
d_call: -
cdr3_aa: ASSRGHGDRSYEQY

j_call: TRBJ1-2
v_call: TRBV6-5
d_call: TRBD1
cdr3_aa: ASSYSTGGNGYT

j_call: TRBJ2-5
v_call: TRBV20-1
d_call: -
cdr3_aa: SARDMTGGQETQY

j_call: TRBJ2-3
v_call: TRBV6-2/TRBV6-3
d_call: TRBD1
cdr3_aa: ASSWDREYTDTQY

j_call: TRBJ2-2
v_call: TRBV7-2
d_call: -
cdr3_aa: ASSLQGSRRTGELF

j_call: TRBJ2-3
v_call: TRBV4-3
d_call: TRBD2
cdr3_aa: ASSQDAIPSGVYTDTQY

j_call: TRBJ2-5
v_call: TRBV4-3
d_call: TRBD2
cdr3_aa: ASSPQGLAGNGETQY

j_call: TRBJ2-5
v_call: TRBV12-3/TRBV12-4
d_call: -
cdr3_aa: ASTVGGETQY

j_call: TRBJ2-7
v_call: TRBV6-5
d_call: -
cdr3_aa: ASSYSPRTVVTEQY

j_call: TRBJ1-2
v_call: TRBV5-4
d_call: -
cdr3_aa: ASSLDANYGYT

j_call: TRBJ1-2
v_call: TRBV7-2
d_call: TRBD1
cdr3_aa: ASSSSLTGASGYT

j_call: TRBJ1-1
v_call: TRBV7-9
d_call: -
cdr3_aa: ASSFGEGSTEAF

j_call: TRBJ2-2
v_call: TRBV5-6
d_call: -
cdr3_aa: ASSLGGGSAGELF